This T cell receptor (beta chain) was captured by sequencing in a study of blood T cell repertoires in COVID-19. Study as a whole: Specimens from acute and convalescent COVID-19 originated in the United States, Italy and Spain.

Assay: immunoSEQ multiplex PCR; the TCRdb copy retains only in-frame clones and omits some. The sample contains approximately 110,000 clones, 85% to 90% of which appear only once. Trimming removed 8 bases at V and 4 bases at J, with 16 bases between. The CDR3 is made up of 14 amino acids. The V gene's germline CDR1 is LGHNA and CDR2 YNFKEQ. The sequence came from a woman in her fifties or sixties with acute or convalescent COVID-19. Material for sequencing was peripheral blood. This chain connects TRBV4-2 to TRBJ2-3, with a possible D match to TRBD2 (6 bases). CDR3 nucleotides: TGTGCCAGCCGAGAGACTAGAAACTCAGATACGCAGTATTTT. As protein: CASRETRNSDTQYF.